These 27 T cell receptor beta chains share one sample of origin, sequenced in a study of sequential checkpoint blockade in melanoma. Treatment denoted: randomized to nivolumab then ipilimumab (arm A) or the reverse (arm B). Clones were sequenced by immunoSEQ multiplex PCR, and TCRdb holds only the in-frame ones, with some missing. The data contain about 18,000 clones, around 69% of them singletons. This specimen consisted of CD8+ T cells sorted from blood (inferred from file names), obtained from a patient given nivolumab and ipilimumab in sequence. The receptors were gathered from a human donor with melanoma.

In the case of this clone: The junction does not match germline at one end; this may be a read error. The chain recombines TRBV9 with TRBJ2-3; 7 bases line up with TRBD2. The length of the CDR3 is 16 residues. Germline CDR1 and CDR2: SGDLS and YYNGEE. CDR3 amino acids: CAGSVEGGGGTDTQYF. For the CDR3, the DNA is TGTGCCGGCAGCGTAGAGGGCGGGGGAGGCACAGATACGCAGTATTTT.

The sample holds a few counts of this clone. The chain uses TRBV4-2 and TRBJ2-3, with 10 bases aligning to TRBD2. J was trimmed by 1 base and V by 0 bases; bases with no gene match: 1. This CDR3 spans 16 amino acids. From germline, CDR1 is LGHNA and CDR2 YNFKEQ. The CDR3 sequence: CASSQDLAGGTDTQYF. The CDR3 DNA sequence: TGTGCCAGCAGCCAAGATCTAGCGGGGGGCACAGATACGCAGTATTTT.

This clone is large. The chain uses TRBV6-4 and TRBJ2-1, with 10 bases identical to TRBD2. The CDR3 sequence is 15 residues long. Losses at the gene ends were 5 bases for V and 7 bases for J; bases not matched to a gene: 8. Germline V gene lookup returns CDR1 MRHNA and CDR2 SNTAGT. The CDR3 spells CASSSLAGEGNEQFF. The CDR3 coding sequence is TGTGCCAGCAGTTCTCTAGCGGGGGAGGGGAATGAGCAGTTCTTC.

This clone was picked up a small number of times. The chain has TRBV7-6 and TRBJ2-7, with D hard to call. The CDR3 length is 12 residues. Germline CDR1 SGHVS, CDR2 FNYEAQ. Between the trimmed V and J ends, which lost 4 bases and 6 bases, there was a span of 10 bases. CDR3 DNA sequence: TGTGCCAGCAGCTCCGATTCGGGCGAGCAGTACTTC. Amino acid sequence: CASSSDSGEQYF.

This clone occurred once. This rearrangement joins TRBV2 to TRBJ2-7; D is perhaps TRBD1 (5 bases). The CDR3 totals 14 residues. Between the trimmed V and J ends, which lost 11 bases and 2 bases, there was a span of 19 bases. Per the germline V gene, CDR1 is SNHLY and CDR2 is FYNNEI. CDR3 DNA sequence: TGTGCCCTATCCCAGAAGGGGAACACCTACGAGCAGTACTTC. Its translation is CALSQKGNTYEQYF. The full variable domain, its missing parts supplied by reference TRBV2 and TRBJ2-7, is EPEVTQTPSHQVTQMGQEVILRCVPISNHLYFYWYRQILGQKVEFLVSFYNNEISEKSEIFDDQFSVERPDGSNFTLKIRSTKLEDSAMYFCALSQKGNTYEQYFGPGTRLTVT.

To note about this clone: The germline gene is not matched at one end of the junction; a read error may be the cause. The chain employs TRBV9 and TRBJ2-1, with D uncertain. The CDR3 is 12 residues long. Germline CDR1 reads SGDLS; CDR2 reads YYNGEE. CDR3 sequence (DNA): TGTGCCAGCAGCTCCTCGAGCCGCGCGGAGATCTTC. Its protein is CASSSSSRAEIF. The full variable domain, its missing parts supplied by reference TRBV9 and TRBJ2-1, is DSGVTQTPKHLITATGQRVTLRCSPRSGDLSVYWYQQSLDQGLQFLIQYYNGEERAKGNILERFSAQQFPDLHSELNLSSLELGDSALYFCASSSSSRAEIFGPGTRLTVL.

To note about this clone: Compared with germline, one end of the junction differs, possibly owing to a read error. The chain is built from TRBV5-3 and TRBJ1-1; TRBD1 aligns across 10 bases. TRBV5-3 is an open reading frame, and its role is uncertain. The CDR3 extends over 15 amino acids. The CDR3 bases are TGTGCCAGCAGCTTGGGGACAGGGGAGGGCACTGAAGCTTTCTTT. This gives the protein CASSLGTGEGTEAFF.

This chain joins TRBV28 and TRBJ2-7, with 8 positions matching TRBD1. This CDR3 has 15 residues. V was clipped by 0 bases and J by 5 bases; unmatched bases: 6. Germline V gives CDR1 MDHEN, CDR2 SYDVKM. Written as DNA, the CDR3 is TGTGCCAGCAGTTTATGGCAGGACAGGGTACACGAGCAGTACTTC. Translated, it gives CASSLWQDRVHEQYF.

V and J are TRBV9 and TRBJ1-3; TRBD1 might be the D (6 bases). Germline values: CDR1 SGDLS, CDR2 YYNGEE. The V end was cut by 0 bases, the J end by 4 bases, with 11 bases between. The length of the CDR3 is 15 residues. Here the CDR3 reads CASSVDVGGGNTIYF. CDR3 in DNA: TGTGCCAGCAGCGTAGATGTTGGGGGCGGAAACACCATATATTTT.

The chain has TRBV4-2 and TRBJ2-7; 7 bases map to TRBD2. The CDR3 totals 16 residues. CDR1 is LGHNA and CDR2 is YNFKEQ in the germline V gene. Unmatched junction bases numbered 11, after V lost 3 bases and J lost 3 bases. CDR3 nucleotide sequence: TGTGCCAGCAGCCAGAACTATGAAGGGACTAACTACGAGCAGTACTTC. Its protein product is CASSQNYEGTNYEQYF.

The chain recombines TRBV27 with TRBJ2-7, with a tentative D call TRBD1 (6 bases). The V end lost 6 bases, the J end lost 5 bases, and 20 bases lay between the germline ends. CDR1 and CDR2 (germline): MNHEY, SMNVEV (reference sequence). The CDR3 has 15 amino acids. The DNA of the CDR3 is TGTGCCAGCAGCCCACTCCTCAGGGGAATCCACGAGCAGTACTTC. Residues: CASSPLLRGIHEQYF.

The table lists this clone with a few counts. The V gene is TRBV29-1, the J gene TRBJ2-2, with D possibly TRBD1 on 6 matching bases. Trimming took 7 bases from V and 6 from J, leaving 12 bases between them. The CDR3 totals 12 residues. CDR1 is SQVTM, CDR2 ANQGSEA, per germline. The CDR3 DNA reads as TGCAGCGCCATTACAGGGTCCGGGGAGCTGTTTTTT. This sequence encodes CSAITGSGELFF.

CDR3 in DNA: TGTGCCAGCAGCGTATCAGGGTCGGGCAGCTATGGCTACACCTTC. This sequence encodes CASSVSGSGSYGYTF. J is TRBJ1-2 and V is TRBV9; tentatively, D is TRBD1 (5 bases). The ends were cut back, 1 base at V and 4 bases at J, with 14 bases in the middle. This CDR3 has 15 residues. Germline loops: CDR1 SGDLS, CDR2 YYNGEE.

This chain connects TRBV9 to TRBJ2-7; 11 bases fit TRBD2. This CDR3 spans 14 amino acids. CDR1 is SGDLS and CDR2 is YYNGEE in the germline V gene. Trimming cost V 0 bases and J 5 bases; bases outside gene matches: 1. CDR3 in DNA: TGTGCCAGCAGCGTAGAGGGACTAGCGGACGAGCAGTACTTC. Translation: CASSVEGLADEQYF. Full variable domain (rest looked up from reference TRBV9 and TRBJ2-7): DSGVTQTPKHLITATGQRVTLRCSPRSGDLSVYWYQQSLDQGLQFLIQYYNGEERAKGNILERFSAQQFPDLHSELNLSSLELGDSALYFCASSVEGLADEQYFGPGTRLTVT.

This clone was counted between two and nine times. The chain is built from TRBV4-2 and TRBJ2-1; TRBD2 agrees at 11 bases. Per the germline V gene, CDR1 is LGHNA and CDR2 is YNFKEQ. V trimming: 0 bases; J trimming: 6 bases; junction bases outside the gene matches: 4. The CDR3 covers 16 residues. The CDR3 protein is CASSQDSSGGANEQFF. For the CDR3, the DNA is TGTGCCAGCAGCCAAGATAGTAGCGGGGGGGCCAATGAGCAGTTCTTC.

CDR3 sequence (DNA): TGTGCCAGTAGTTTTAGCGGGAGCACCGGGGAGCTGTTTTTT. This gives the protein CASSFSGSTGELFF. The chain employs TRBV19 and TRBJ2-2, with TRBD2 identical over 9 bases. The CDR3 contains 14 residues. V lost 5 bases to trimming and J lost 4 bases; unmatched junction nucleotides: 2. Germline V gives CDR1 LNHDA, CDR2 SQIVND (reference sequence).

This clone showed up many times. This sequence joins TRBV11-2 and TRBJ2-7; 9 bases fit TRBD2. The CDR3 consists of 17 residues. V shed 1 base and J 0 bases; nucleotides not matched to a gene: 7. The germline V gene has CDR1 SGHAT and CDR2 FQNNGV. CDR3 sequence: CASSLGSGGHSSYEQYF. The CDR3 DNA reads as TGTGCCAGCAGCTTAGGTAGCGGGGGCCACAGCTCCTACGAGCAGTACTTC.

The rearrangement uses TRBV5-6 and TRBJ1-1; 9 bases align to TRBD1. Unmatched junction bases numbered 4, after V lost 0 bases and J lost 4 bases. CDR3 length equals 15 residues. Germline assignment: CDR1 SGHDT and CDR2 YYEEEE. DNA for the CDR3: TGTGCCAGCAGCTTGGGGACAGGGGAGGGCACTGAAGCTTTCTTT. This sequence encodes CASSLGTGEGTEAFF.

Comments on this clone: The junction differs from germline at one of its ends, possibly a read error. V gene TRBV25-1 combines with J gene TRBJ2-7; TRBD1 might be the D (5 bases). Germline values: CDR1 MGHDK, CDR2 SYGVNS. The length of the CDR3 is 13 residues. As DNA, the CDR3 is TGTGCCGGCAGTGAATCAGGGTTCTACGAGCAGTACTTC. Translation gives CAGSESGFYEQYF.

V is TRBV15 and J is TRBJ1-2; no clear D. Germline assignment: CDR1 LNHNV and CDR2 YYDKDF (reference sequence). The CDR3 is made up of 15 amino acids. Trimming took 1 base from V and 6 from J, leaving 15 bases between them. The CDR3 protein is CATSRVGSRDHGYTF. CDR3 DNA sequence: TGTGCCACCAGCAGAGTAGGGAGCCGGGATCATGGCTACACCTTC.

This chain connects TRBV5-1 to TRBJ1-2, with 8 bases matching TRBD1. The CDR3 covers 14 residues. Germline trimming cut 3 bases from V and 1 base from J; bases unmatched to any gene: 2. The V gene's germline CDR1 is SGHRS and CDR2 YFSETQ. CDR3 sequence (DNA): TGCGCCAGCAGCTGGGACAGGATTAACTATGGCTACACCTTC. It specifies CASSWDRINYGYTF. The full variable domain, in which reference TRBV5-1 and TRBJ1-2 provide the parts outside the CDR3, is KAGVTQTPRYLIKTRGQQVTLSCSPISGHRSVSWYQQTPGQGLQFLFEYFSETQRNKGNFPGRFSGRQFSNSRSEMNVSTLELGDSALYLCASSWDRINYGYTFGSGTRLTVV.

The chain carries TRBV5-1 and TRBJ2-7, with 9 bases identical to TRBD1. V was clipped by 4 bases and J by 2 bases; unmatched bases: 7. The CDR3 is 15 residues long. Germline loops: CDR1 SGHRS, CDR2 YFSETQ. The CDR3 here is CASSVTGGAPYEQYF. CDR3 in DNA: TGCGCCAGCAGCGTAACAGGGGGCGCACCCTACGAGCAGTACTTC.

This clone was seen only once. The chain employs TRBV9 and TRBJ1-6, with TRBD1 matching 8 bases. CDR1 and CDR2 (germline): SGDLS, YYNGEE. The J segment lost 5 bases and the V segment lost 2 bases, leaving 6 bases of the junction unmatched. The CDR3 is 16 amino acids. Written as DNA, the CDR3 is TGTGCCAGCAGCGTCCGGGACAGGCTGCATAATTCACCCCTCCACTTT. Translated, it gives CASSVRDRLHNSPLHF.

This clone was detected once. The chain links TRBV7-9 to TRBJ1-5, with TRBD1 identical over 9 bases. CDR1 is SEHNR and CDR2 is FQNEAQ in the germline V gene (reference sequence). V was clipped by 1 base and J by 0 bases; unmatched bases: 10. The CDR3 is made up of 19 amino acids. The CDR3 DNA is TGTGCCAGCAGCTTAGGATGGGACAGGGCATACGATAGCAATCAGCCCCAGCATTTT. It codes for CASSLGWDRAYDSNQPQHF. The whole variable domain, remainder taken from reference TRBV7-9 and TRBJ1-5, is DTGVSQNPRHKITKRGQNVTFRCDPISEHNRLYWYRQTLGQGPEFLTYFQNEAQLEKSRLLSDRFSAERPKGSFSTLEIQRTEQGDSAMYLCASSLGWDRAYDSNQPQHFGDGTRLSIL.

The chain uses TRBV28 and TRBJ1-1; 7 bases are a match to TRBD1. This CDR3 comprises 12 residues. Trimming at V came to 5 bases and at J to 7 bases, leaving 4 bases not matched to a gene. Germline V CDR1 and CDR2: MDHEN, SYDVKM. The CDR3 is CASSPGTDEAFF. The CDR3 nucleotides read TGTGCCAGCAGTCCCGGGACAGATGAAGCTTTCTTT.

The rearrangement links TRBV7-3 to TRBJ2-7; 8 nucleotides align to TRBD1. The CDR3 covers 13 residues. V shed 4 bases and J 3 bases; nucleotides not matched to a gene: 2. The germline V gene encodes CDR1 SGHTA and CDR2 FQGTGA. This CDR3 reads CASSYGTGYEQYF. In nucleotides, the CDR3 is TGTGCCAGCAGCTACGGGACAGGCTACGAGCAGTACTTC.

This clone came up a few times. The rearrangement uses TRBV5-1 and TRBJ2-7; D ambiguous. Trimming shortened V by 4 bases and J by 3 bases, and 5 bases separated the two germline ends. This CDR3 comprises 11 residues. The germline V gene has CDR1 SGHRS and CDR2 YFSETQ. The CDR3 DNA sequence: TGCGCCAGCAGCAGAGGCTACGAGCAGTACTTC. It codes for CASSRGYEQYF.